This T cell receptor beta chain was profiled in a study of blood T cell repertoires in COVID-19. In the study overall: COVID-19 samples from acute and convalescent phases originated in the United States, Italy and Spain. PBMCs, B-cell-depleted T cells, or T cells were the source of the cDNA or gDNA that made up the material.

Per the authors' pipeline: Researchers report that nucleated cell counts were estimated from reference gene primer amplification. Clones were read by immunoSEQ multiplex PCR, and TCRdb kept only the in-frame ones, dropping some. V, J and clone size were drawn from that table, and D and trimming were deduced from the DNA. The table shows 60,000 to 85,000 clones, with more than 75% occurring only once. This CDR3 spans 14 amino acids. The germline V gene encodes CDR1 SGHRS and CDR2 YFSETQ. Deletions cut 6 bases from V and 1 base from J, with 10 bases between. The sequenced material came from peripheral blood. V gene TRBV5-1 combines with J gene TRBJ2-2; the D gene is possibly TRBD1 (6 bases). The sequence came from a woman aged 60-75 years with acute or convalescent COVID-19. CDR3 loop: CASMRTENTGELFF. The CDR3 coding sequence is TGCGCCAGCATGCGGACAGAGAACACCGGGGAGCTGTTTTTT.